Described below is a single T cell receptor (beta chain) sequence and its context. Its antigen is still unknown. Researchers report immunoSEQ v3.0 was run at survey level. Sequencing was directed toward about 35,000-50,000 T-cell genomes in each sample. Data came from immunoSEQ multiplex PCR; TCRdb stores just in-frame clones and leaves some out. The table shows about 29,000 clones, with 80% to 90% occurring only once. The entry originates in a study of long-term antiretroviral therapy in people with HIV. Overall study findings and caveats: Whereas controls had wider CDR3 length ranges, HIV repertoires had narrower ones. Diversity increased after ART yet remained lower than in transplant donor controls.

The CDR3 is 14 residues long. Germline values: CDR1 SGHRS, CDR2 YFSETQ. The V end lost 4 bases, the J end lost 4 bases, and 12 bases lay between the germline ends. Every single participant having HIV got treatment inside the United States. This sequence originates from a man over 45 with HIV. The chain has TRBV5-1 and TRBJ1-3; D is perhaps TRBD1 (6 bases). The material was unsorted PBMCs, obtained approximately 5 years before starting antiretroviral therapy. The CDR3 loop is CASSPPGQGNTIYF. CDR3 nucleotides: TGCGCCAGCAGCCCCCCGGGACAAGGAAACACCATATATTTT.